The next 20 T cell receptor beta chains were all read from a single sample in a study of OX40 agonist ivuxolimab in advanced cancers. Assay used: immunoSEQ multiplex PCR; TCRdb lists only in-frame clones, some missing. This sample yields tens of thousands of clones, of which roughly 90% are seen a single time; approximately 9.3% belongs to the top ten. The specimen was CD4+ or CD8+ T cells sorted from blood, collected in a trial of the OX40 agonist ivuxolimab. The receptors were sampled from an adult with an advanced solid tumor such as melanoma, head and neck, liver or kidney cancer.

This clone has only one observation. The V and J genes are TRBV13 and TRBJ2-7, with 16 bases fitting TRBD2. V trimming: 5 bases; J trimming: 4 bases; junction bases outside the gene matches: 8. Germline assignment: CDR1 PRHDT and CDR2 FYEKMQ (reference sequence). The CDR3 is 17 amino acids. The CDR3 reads CASSPGTSGGAQYEQYF. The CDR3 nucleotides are TGTGCCAGCAGCCCGGGGACTAGCGGGGGGGCCCAGTACGAGCAGTACTTC.

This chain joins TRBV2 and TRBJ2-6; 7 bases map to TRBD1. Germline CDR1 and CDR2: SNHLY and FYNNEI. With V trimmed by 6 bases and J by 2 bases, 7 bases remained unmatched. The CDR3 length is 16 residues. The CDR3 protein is CASRGQGVAGANVLTF. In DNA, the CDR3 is TGTGCCAGCAGGGGGCAGGGGGTAGCTGGGGCCAACGTCCTGACTTTC.

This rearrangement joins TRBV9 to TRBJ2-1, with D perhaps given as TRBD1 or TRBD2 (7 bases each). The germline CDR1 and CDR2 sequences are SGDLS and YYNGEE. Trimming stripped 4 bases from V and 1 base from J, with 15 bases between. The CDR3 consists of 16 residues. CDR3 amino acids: CASSPRGGASYNEQFF. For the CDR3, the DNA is TGTGCCAGCAGCCCCAGGGGGGGGGCTTCCTACAATGAGCAGTTCTTC.

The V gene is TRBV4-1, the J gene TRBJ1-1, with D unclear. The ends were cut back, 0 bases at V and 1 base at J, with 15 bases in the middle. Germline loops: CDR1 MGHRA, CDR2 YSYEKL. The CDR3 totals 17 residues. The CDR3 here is CASSQDSDEGPNTEAFF. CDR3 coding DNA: TGCGCCAGCAGCCAAGATAGTGATGAGGGCCCGAACACTGAAGCTTTCTTT.

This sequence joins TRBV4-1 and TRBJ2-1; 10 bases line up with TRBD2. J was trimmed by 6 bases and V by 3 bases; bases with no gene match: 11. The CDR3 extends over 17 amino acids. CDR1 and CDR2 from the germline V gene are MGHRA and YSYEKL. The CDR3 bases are TGCGCCAGCAGCCATACGCTTAGCGGGGGGTTCTTCAATGAGCAGTTCTTC. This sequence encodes CASSHTLSGGFFNEQFF.

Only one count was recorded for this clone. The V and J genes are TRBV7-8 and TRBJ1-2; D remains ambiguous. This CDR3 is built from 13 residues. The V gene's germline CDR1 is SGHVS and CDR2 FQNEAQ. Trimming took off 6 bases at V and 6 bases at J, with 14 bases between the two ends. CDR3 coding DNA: TGTGCCAGCAGAGACCTAAGAGGACATGGCTACACCTTC. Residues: CASRDLRGHGYTF.

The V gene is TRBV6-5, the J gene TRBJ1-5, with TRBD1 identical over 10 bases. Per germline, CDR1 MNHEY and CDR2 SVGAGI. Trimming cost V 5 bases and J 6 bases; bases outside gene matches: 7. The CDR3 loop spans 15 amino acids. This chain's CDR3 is CASSQRTGGGQPQHF. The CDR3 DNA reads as TGTGCCAGCAGTCAACGGACAGGGGGAGGTCAGCCCCAGCATTTT.

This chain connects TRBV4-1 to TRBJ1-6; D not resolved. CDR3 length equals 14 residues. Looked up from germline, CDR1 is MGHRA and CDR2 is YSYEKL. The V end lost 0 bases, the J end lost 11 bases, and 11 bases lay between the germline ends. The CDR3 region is CASSQEGGLTPLHF. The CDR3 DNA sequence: TGCGCCAGCAGCCAAGAAGGCGGCCTCACACCCCTCCACTTT.

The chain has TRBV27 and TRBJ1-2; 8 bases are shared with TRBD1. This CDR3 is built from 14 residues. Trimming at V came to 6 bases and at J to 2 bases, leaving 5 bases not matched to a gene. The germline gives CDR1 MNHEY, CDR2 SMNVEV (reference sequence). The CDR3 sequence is CASSPDRVNYGYTF. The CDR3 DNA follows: TGTGCCAGCAGCCCGGACAGGGTAAACTATGGCTACACCTTC.

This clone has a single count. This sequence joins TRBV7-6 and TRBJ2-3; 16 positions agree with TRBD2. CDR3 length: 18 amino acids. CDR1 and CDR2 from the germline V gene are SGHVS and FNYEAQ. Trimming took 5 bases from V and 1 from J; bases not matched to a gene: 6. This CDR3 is CASSPGLAGGEGTDTQYF. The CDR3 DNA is TGTGCCAGCAGCCCGGGACTAGCGGGGGGGGAGGGCACAGATACGCAGTATTTT. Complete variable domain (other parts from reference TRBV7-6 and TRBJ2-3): GAGVSQSPRYKVTKRGQDVALRCDPISGHVSLYWYRQALGQGPEFLTYFNYEAQQDKSGLPNDRFSAERPEGSISTLTIQRTEQRDSAMYRCASSPGLAGGEGTDTQYFGPGTRLTVL.

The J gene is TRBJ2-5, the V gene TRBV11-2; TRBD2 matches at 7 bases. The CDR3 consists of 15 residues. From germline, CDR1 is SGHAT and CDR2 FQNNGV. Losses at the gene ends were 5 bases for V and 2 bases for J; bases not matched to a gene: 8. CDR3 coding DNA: TGTGCCAGCAGCACCCAGGTCGGGGGGCAAGAGACCCAGTACTTC. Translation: CASSTQVGGQETQYF.

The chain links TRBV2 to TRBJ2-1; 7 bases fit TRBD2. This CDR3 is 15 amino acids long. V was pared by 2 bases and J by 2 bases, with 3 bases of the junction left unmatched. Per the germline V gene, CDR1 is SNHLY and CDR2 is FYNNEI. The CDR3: CASSEWGGTYNEQFF. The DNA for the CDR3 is TGTGCCAGCAGTGAATGGGGGGGGACCTACAATGAGCAGTTCTTC. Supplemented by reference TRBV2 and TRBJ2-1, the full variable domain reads EPEVTQTPSHQVTQMGQEVILRCVPISNHLYFYWYRQILGQKVEFLVSFYNNEISEKSEIFDDQFSVERPDGSNFTLKIRSTKLEDSAMYFCASSEWGGTYNEQFFGPGTRLTVL.

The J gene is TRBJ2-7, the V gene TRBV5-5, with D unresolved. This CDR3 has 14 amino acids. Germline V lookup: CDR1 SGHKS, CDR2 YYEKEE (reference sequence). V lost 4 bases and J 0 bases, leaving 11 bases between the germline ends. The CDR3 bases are TGTGCCAGCAGCGGCCCCGTGGGCTCCTACGAGCAGTACTTC. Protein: CASSGPVGSYEQYF.

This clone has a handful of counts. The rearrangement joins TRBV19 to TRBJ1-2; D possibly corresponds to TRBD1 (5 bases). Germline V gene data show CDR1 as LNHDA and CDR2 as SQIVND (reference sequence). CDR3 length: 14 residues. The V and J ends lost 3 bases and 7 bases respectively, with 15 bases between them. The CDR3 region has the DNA TGTGCCAGTAGTATGGGGGAGGGGATCTCTGGCTACACCTTC. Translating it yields CASSMGEGISGYTF.

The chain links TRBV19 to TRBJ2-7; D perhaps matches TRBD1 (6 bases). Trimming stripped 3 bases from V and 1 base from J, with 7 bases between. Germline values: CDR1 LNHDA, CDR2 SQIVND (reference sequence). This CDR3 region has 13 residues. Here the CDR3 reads CASSMGQSYEQYF. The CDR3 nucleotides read TGTGCCAGTAGTATGGGACAATCCTACGAGCAGTACTTC.

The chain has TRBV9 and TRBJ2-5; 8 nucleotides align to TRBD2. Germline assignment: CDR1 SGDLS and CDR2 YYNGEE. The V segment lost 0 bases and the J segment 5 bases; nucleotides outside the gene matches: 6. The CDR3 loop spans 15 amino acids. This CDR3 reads CASSVGRGGLETQYF. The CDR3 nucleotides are TGTGCCAGCAGCGTAGGTCGGGGGGGCTTGGAGACCCAGTACTTC.

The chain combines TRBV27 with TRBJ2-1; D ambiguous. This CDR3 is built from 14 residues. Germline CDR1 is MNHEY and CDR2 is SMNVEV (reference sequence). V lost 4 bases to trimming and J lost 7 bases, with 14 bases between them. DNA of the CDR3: TGTGCCAGCAGTTCATCTAATATGGGGAATGAGCAGTTCTTC. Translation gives CASSSSNMGNEQFF.

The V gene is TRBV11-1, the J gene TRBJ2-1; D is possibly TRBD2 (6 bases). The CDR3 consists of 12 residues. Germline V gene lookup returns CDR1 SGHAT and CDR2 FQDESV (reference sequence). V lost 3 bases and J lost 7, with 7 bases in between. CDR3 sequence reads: CASSFGGNEQFF. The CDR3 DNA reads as TGTGCCAGCAGCTTCGGAGGGAATGAGCAGTTCTTC.

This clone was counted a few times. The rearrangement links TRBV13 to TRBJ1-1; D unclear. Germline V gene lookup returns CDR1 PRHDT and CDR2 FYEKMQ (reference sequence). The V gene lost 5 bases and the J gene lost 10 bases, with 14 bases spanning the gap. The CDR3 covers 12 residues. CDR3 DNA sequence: TGTGCCAGCAGCCCTCTACCTCTGGGAGCTTTCTTT. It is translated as CASSPLPLGAFF.

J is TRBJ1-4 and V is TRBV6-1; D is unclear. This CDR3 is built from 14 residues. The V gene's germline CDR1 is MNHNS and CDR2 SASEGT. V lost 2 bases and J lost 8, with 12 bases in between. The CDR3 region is CASSEIAGWEKLFF. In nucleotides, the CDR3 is TGTGCCAGCAGTGAAATTGCGGGGTGGGAAAAACTGTTTTTT.